This record looks at one TCR beta chain sequence and its context. Its antigen is not identified. One entry per CDR3 protein, called by TCRdb with MiXCR from the reads. The sample holds 570,000 or so distinct CDR3 sequences, roughly 43% seen once. There are 15 residues in the CDR3. V lost 7 bases and J lost 4, with 17 bases in between. The sample comes from a study of T cell repertoires in cytomegalovirus infection. Here the sequenced sample was cultured PBMCs, taken from culture after CMV antigen stimulation. This TCR was sampled from a human donor in good health (CMV status not recorded). Some clones in this sample may be carry-over from other donors' samples. The chain is built from TRBV12-3 or TRBV12-4 and TRBJ2-1; D unclear. The CDR3 bases are TGTGCCAGCAATTCCTTCGAGCGCCCTTACAATGAGCAGTTCTTC. Translating it yields CASNSFERPYNEQFF.